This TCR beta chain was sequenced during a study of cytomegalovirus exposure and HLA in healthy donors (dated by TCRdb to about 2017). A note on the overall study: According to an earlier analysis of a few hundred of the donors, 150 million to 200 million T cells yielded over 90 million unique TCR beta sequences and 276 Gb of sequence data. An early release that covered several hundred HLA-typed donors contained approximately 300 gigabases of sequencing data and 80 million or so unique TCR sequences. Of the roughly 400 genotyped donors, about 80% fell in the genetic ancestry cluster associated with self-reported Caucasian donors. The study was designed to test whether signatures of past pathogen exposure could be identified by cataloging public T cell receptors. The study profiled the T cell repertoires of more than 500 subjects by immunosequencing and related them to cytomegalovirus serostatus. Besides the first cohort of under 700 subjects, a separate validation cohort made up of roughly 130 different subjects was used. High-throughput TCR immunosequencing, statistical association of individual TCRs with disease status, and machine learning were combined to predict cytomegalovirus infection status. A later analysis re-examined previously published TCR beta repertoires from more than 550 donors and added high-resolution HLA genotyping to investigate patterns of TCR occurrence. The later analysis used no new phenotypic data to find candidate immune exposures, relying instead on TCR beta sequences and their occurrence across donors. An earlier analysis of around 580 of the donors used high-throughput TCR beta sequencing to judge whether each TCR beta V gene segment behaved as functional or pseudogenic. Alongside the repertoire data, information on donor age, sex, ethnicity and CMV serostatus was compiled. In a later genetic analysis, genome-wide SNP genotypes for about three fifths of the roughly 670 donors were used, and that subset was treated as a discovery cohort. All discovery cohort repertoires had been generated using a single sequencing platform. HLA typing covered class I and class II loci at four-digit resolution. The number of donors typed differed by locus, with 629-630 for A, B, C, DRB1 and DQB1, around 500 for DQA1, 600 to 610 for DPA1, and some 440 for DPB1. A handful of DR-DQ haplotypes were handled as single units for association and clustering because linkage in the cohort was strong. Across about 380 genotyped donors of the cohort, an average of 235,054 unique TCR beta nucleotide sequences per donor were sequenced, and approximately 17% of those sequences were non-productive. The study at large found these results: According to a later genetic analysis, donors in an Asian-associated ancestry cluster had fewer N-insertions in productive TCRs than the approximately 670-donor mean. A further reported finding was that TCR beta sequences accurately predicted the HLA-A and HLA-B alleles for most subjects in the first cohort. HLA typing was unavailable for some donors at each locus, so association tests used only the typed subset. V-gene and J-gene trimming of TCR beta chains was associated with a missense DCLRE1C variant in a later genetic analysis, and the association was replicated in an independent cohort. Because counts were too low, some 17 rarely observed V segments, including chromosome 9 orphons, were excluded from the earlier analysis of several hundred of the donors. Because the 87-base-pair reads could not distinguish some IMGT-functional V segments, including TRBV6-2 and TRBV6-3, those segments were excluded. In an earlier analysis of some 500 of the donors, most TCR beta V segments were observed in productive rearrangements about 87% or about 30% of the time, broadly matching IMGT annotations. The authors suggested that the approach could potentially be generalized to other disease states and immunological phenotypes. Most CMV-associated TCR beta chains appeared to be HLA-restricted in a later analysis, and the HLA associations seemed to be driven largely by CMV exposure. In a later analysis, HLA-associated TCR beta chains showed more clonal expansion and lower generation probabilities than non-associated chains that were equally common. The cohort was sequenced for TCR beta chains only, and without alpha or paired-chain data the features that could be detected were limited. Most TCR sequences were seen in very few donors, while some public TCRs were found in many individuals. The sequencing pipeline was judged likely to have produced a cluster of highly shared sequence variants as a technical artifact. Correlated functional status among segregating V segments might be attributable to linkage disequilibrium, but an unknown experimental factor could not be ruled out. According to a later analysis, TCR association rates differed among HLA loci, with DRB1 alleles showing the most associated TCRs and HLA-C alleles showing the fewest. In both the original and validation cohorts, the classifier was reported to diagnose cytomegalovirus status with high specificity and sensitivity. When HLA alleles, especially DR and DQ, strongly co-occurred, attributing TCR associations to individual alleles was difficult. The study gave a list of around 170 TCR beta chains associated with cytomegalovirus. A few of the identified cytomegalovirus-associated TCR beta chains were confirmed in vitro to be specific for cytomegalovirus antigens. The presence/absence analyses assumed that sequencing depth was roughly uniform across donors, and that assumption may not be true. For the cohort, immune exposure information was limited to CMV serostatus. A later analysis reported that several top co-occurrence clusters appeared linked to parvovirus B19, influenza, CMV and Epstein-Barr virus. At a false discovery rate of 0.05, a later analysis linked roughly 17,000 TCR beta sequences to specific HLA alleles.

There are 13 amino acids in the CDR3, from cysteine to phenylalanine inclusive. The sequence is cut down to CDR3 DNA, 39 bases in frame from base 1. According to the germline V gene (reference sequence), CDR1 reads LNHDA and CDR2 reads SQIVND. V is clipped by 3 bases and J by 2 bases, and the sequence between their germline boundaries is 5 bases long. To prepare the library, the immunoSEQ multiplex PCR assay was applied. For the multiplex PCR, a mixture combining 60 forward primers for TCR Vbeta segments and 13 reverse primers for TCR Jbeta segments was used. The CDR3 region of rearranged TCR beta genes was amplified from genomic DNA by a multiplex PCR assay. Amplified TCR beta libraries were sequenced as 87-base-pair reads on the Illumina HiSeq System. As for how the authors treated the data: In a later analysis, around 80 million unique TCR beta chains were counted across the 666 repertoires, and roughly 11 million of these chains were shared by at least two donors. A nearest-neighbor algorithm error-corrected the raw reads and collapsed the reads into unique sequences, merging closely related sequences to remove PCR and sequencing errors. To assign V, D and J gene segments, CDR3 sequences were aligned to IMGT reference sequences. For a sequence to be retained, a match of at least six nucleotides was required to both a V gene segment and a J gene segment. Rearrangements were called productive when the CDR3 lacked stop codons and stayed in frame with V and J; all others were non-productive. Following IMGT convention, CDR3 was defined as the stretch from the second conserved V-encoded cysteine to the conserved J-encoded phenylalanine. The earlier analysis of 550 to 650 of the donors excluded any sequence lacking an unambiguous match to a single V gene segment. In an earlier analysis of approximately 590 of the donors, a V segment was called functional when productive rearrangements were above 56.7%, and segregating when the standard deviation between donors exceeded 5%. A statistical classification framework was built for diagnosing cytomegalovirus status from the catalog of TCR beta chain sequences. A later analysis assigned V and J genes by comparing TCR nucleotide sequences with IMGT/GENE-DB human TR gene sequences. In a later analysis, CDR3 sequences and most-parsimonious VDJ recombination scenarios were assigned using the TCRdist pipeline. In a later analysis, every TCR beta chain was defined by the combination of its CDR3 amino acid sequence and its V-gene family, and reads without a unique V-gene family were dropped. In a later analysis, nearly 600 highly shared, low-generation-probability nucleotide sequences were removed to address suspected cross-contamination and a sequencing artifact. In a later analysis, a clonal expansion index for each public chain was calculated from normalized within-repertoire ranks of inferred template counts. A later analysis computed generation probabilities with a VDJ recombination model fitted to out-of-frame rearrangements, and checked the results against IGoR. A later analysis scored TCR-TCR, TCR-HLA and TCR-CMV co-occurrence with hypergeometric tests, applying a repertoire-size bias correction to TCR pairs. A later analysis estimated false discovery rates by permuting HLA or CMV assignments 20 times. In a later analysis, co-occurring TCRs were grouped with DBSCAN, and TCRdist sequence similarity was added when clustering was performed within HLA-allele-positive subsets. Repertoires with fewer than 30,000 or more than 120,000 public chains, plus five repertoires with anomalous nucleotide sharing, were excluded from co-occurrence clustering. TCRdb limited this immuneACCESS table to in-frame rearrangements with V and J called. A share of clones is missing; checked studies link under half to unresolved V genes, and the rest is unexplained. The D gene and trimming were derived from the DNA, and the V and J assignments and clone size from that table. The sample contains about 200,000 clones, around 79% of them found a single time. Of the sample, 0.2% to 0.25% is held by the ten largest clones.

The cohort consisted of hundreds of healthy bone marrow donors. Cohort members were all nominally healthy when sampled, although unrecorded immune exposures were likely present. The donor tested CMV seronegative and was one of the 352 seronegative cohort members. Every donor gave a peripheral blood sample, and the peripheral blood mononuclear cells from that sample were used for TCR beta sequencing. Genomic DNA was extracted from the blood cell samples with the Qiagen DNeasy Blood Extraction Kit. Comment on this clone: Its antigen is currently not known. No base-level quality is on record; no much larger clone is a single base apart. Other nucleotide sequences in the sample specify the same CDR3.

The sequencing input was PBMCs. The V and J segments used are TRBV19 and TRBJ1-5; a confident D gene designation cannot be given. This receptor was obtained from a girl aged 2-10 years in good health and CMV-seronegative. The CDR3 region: CASSIRGNQPQHF. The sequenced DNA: TGTGCCAGTAGTATCCGGGGCAATCAGCCCCAGCATTTT.